Listed below are T cell receptor beta chains from one sample, sequenced in a study of human CD4 T cells and Enterobacteriaceae. TCRdb's copy holds only in-frame clones and misses some; the assay was immunoSEQ multiplex PCR. The sample lists tens of thousands of clones; around four fifths were seen once. Sample: memory CD4+ T cells from blood. The receptors were sampled from a human donor in good health. Both conserved end residues are part of each CDR3. A D gene is named only where the DNA matches it firmly. Part of the rows lack a size; the others show once, few, many or a class for expanded clones.

TRBJ1-1,.,TRBV7-8,few,CASSLGSGSTEAFF,TGTGCCAGCAGCTTAGGGTCAGGGAGCACTGAAGCTTTCTTT
TRBJ1-1,.,TRBV5-1,.,CASSSGTLSLGAFF,TGCGCCAGCAGCTCGGGGACCCTCTCCCTGGGAGCTTTCTTT
TRBJ2-6,.,TRBV6-1,once,CASSDRGYAGANVLTF,TGTGCCAGCAGTGACCGGGGTTATGCTGGGGCCAACGTCCTGACTTTC
TRBJ2-7,TRBD2,TRBV5-6,.,CASSEGLADAYEQYF,TGTGCCAGCAGCGAGGGACTAGCGGATGCCTACGAGCAGTACTTC
TRBJ1-1,.,TRBV11-2,.,CATRAGLNTEAFF,TGTGCCACGCGGGCGGGGTTGAACACTGAAGCTTTCTTT
TRBJ2-1,.,TRBV6-1,once,CASRLGSGEQFF,TGTGCCAGCAGGTTGGGTAGCGGCGAGCAGTTCTTC
TRBJ2-1,.,TRBV2,.,CASNQVDEQFF,TGTGCCAGCAACCAGGTGGATGAGCAGTTCTTC
TRBJ2-7,TRBD2,TRBV11-1,.,CASSPGLAGAGYEQYF,TGTGCCAGCAGCCCCGGCCTAGCGGGAGCAGGCTACGAGCAGTACTTC
TRBJ2-5,TRBD1,TRBV5-5,.,CASSLAPGTGVQETQYF,TGTGCCAGCAGCTTGGCCCCCGGGACAGGGGTCCAAGAGACCCAGTACTTC
TRBJ2-1,TRBD1,TRBV6-6,once,CASSYQSTGGGEQFF,TGTGCCAGCAGTTATCAGTCGACAGGGGGCGGTGAGCAGTTCTTC
TRBJ2-1,TRBD2,TRBV7-3,.,CASSSTSGAGGYNEQFF,TGTGCCAGCAGCTCGACATCTGGGGCGGGAGGATACAATGAGCAGTTCTTC
TRBJ1-1,TRBD1,TRBV14,.,CASSQDRGRGAFF,TGTGCCAGCAGCCAAGACAGGGGGCGCGGAGCTTTCTTT
TRBJ2-3,.,TRBV7-7,.,CASSTLGSTDTQYF,TGTGCCAGCAGCACCCTAGGTAGCACAGATACGCAGTATTTT
TRBJ1-1,.,TRBV6-5,once,CASSYPGGYEAFF,TGTGCCAGCAGTTACCCCGGAGGGTACGAAGCTTTCTTT